This T cell receptor beta chain originates from a study of human T cells and chemical hapten exposure. Overall study context: Sensitization employed 2% DPC on approximately 2 cm by approximately 2 cm of upper inner arm skin.

V gave up 2 bases and J gave up 6 bases, with 14 bases separating them. The germline gives CDR1 SGDLS, CDR2 YYNGEE. This CDR3 has 15 amino acids. The library attached unique molecular identifiers to individual cDNA molecules. TCRdb reprocessed the RACE reads via MiXCR and lists one record per CDR3 protein. The sample includes tens of thousands of distinct CDR3 sequences, over 7.5% seen only once; the top ten take roughly 3.3%. Time point noted: patch test 1, 2 weeks after DPC sensitization. The treatment denotes: therapeutic diphenylcyclopropenone sensitization with weekly scalp DPC. Patients had alopecia, were aged 18 to 70, and were not pregnant. This clonotype was picked up many times.

The chain joins TRBV9 to TRBJ1-4, with no clear D. The sequence came from a woman aged 40 to 50 with alopecia areata. Some clones in this sample may be carry-over from other donors' samples. The sample consisted of whole blood, taken in connection with sensitization to the hapten diphenylcyclopropenone (DPC). In nucleotides, the CDR3 is TGTGCCAGCAGCGTCGACTCCACCGGGGATGAAAAACTGTTTTTT. It translates to CASSVDSTGDEKLFF.